This T cell receptor (beta chain) comes out of a study of memory CD4+ T cells and cytomegalovirus serostatus. Single viable CD3+CD4+CD8-CD45RO+ cells were sorted as the memory CD4+ T cells. A single count supports this clone. This table comes from immunoSEQ multiplex PCR, and its TCRdb copy is limited to in-frame clones, with some not included. The data show about 80,000 clones, approximately 80% seen once. The CDR3 totals 14 residues. Germline CDR1 and CDR2: SEHNR and FQNEAQ (reference sequence). Trimming took 4 bases from V and 7 from J, leaving 13 bases between them. V gene TRBV7-9 combines with J gene TRBJ1-4; D gene uncertain. Sequencing input: memory CD4+ T cells from blood. The clonotype originates from an adult in good health and CMV-seronegative. The DNA of the CDR3 is TGTGCCAGCAGCTACTACGGACGTGGTGAAAAACTGTTTTTT. This translates into CASSYYGRGEKLFF. The variable domain in full, with the rest retrieved from reference TRBV7-9 and TRBJ1-4, is DTGVSQNPRHKITKRGQNVTFRCDPISEHNRLYWYRQTLGQGPEFLTYFQNEAQLEKSRLLSDRFSAERPKGSFSTLEIQRTEQGDSAMYLCASSYYGRGEKLFFGSGTQLSVL.